These T cell receptor beta chains were read from a single sample in a study of cytotoxic CD8 clonotypes in ibrutinib-treated CLL. Sequenced by immunoSEQ multiplex PCR; TCRdb stores in-frame clones only, minus some. The sample has some 130,000 clones, 80% to 90% seen once; the top ten hold roughly 2%. Here the sequenced sample was PBMCs, taken after 24 months of ibrutinib treatment. These receptor sequences come from a human donor with chronic lymphocytic leukemia. Each CDR3 is given with its conserved first and last residue. The D gene is left open where the match is weak. Clone size is shown for a subset of rows, as once, few, many or a class of expanded clone.

>-|TRBJ2-2|TRBV9|-
TGTGCCAGCAGCGTAAAAGGTCTCGCGAACACCGGGGAGCTGTTTTTT
CASSVKGLANTGELFF
>-|TRBJ2-7|TRBV10-3|-
TGTGCCATCAGGAGGGCTAGTTTACCTTACGAGCAGTACTTC
CAIRRASLPYEQYF
>-|TRBJ2-1|TRBV7-2|-
TGTGCCAGCAGCTTAGAGTGGGGGGCTTTAGCCCCTGAGCAGTTCTTC
CASSLEWGALAPEQFF
>-|TRBJ1-2|TRBV10-3|-
TGTGCCATCAGTGGCTCCTCCGGCGGGAGCAACTATGGCTACACCTTC
CAISGSSGGSNYGYTF
>-|TRBJ2-1|TRBV27|-
TGTGCCAGCAGCCCGCTAGCGAGGGGGGGCAATGAGCAGTTCTTC
CASSPLARGGNEQFF
>TRBD2|TRBJ2-2|TRBV28|-
TGTGCCAGCAGAGATACCGGGACTAGATCCGGGGAGCTGTTTTTT
CASRDTGTRSGELFF
>-|TRBJ2-2|TRBV18|-
TGTGCGGGCCCCCCCGGGGTCACCGGGGAGCTGTTTTTT
CAGPPGVTGELFF
>-|TRBJ1-2|TRBV6-6|few
TGTGCCAGCAGTTACCCCGGGGGGTACCATGGCTACACCTTC
CASSYPGGYHGYTF
>TRBD2|TRBJ2-1|TRBV28|-
TGTGCCAGCATTACTTACAGCGGGGGTGTTTACAATGAGCAGTTCTTC
CASITYSGGVYNEQFF
>TRBD1|TRBJ1-2|TRBV19|-
TGTGCCAGTAGTGCCCGGGACAGGCGAGGGGGCTACACCTTC
CASSARDRRGGYTF
>TRBD2|TRBJ2-3|TRBV18|-
TGTGCCAGCTCACCTTCTATACGACTAGCCGCAGATACGCAGTATTTT
CASSPSIRLAADTQYF
>TRBD2|TRBJ2-3|TRBV7-8|-
TGTGCCAGCAGCTCCTCCGTCGGACTAGACACAGATACGCAGTATTTT
CASSSSVGLDTDTQYF
>TRBD2|TRBJ2-5|TRBV7-8|-
TGTGCCAGCATGGGTTCGCGGGGCGGGAGGGGAGAGACCCAGTACTTC
CASMGSRGGRGETQYF
>-|TRBJ1-1|TRBV6-5|-
TGTGCCAGCAGTTACTCCGGACGAGAGACTGAAGCTTTCTTT
CASSYSGRETEAFF
>TRBD2|TRBJ2-2|TRBV7-2|-
TGTGCCAGCAGCTCCCGTTCTAGCGGGAGGGTCGGGGAGCTGTTTTTT
CASSSRSSGRVGELFF
>TRBD2|TRBJ2-7|TRBV5-4|-
TGTGCCAGCAGCCCAGCGGGGCGATACTACGAGCAGTACTTC
CASSPAGRYYEQYF
>TRBD1|TRBJ1-2|TRBV28|-
TGTGCCAGCAGTCGACCCGGGACAGTGATTGGCTACACCTTC
CASSRPGTVIGYTF
>-|TRBJ2-7|TRBV2|-
TGTGCCAGCAGTGCGGTGCTCGAGCAGTACTTC
CASSAVLEQYF